This entry describes one T cell receptor (beta chain). Its antigen is unidentified. The CDR3 contains 15 residues. The germline CDR1 and CDR2 sequences are ENHRY and SYGVKD. V lost 3 bases to trimming and J lost 2 bases, with 10 bases between them. This record comes from a study of cytomegalovirus exposure and HLA in healthy donors. Findings and limits, study-wide: With further analysis later on, most CMV-associated TCR beta chains appeared HLA-restricted.

Primers included in the PCR were 60 Vbeta and 13 Jbeta primers. Produced via immunoSEQ multiplex PCR; TCRdb's table is partial and in-frame only. Of around 140,000 clones listed, more than 75% were seen once; the top ten hold 2.5% to 3.5%. Donors showed nominal health when sampled, although they likely had unrecorded immune exposures. This receptor was obtained from a female donor in good health and CMV-seronegative. Material: PBMCs. The chain couples TRBV10-3 to TRBJ2-2; maybe TRBD2 (5 bases). The CDR3 DNA follows: TGTGCCATCAGTGAATACGGAGGTAACACCGGGGAGCTGTTTTTT. It translates to CAISEYGGNTGELFF.